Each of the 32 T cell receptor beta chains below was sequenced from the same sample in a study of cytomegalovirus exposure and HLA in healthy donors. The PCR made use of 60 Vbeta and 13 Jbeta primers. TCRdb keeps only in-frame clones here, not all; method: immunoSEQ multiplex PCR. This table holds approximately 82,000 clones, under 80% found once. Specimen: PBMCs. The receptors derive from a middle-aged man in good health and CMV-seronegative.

CDR3 in amino acids: CASSSLLTGELFF. The CDR3, as DNA: TGTGCCAGCAGCTCCCTATTGACCGGGGAGCTGTTTTTT. The V gene is TRBV13, the J gene TRBJ2-2; D gene ambiguous. V was clipped by 4 bases and J by 5 bases, with 8 bases between them. From germline, CDR1 is PRHDT and CDR2 FYEKMQ (reference sequence). The CDR3 runs to 13 residues.

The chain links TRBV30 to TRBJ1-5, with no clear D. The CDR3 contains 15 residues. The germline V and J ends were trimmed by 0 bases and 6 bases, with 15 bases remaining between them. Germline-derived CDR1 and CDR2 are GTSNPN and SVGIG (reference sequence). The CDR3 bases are TGTGCCTGGAGTGTAGGTACAGCCGTGCGTCAGCCCCAGCATTTT. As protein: CAWSVGTAVRQPQHF. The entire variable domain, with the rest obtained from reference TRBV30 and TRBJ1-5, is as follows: SQTIHQWPATLVQPVGSPLSLECTVEGTSNPNLYWYRQAAGRGLQLLFYSVGIGQISSEVPQNLSASRPQDRQFILSSKKLLLSDSGFYLCAWSVGTAVRQPQHFGDGTRLSIL.

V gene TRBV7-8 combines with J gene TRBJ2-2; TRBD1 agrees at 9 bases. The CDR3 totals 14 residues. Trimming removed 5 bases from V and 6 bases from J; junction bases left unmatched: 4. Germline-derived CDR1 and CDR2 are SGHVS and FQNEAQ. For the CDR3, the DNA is TGTGCCAGCAGCACCCGACAGGGGGCCGGGGAGCTGTTTTTT. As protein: CASSTRQGAGELFF. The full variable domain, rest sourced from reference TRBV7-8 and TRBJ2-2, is GAGVSQSPRYKVAKRGQDVALRCDPISGHVSLFWYQQALGQGPEFLTYFQNEAQLDKSGLPSDRFFAERPEGSVSTLKIQRTQQEDSAVYLCASSTRQGAGELFFGEGSRLTVL.

Here the CDR3 DNA reads TGTGCCAGCAGCGCTCAGGGGGGCAGTGAAAAACTGTTTTTT. This translates into CASSAQGGSEKLFF. The J gene is TRBJ1-4, the V gene TRBV9, with 7 bases matching TRBD1. The V gene's germline CDR1 is SGDLS and CDR2 YYNGEE. The CDR3 is made up of 14 amino acids. J lost 7 bases, V lost 3 bases, and 6 bases had no gene match.

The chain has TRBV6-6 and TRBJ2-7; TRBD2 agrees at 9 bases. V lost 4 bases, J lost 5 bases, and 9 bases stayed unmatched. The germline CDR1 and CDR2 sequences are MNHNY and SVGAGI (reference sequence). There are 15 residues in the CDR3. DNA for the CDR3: TGTGCCAGCAGTTCCTCGGGTAGCGGGAGCGACGAGCAGTACTTC. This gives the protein CASSSSGSGSDEQYF.

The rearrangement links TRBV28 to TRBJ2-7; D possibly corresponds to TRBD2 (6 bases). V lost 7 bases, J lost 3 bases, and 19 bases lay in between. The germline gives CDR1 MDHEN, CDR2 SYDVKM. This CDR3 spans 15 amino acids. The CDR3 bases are TGTGCCAGCAACCCCATTGGAACGGGAGTCTACGAGCAGTACTTC. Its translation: CASNPIGTGVYEQYF.

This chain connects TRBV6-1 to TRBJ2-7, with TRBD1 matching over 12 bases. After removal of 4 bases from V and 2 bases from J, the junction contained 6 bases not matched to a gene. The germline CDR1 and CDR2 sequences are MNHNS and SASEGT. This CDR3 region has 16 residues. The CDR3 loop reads CASSGYGTGGPYEQYF. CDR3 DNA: TGTGCCAGCAGTGGCTACGGGACAGGGGGCCCCTACGAGCAGTACTTC.

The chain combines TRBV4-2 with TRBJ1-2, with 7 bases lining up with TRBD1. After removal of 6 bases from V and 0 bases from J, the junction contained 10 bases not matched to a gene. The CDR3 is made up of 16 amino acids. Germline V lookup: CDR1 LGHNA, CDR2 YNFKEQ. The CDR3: CASSHAGGPSNYGYTF. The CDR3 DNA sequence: TGTGCCAGCAGTCATGCAGGGGGTCCTTCTAACTATGGCTACACCTTC.

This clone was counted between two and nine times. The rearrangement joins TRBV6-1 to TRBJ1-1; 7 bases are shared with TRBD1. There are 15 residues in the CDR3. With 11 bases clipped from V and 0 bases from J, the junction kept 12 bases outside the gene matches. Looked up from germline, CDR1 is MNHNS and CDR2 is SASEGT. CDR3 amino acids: CACHRGQRMNTEAFF. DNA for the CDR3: TGTGCCTGCCATAGGGGACAGCGCATGAACACTGAAGCTTTCTTT.

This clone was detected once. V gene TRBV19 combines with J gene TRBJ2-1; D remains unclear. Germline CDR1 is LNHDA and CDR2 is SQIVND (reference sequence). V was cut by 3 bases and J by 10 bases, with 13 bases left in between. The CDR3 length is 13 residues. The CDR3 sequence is CASSILFQLEQFF. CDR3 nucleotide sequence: TGTGCCAGTAGTATTCTATTCCAACTGGAGCAGTTCTTC.

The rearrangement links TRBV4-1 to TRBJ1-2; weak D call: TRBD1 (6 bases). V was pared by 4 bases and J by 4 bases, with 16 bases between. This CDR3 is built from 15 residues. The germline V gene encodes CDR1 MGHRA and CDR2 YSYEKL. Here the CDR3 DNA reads TGCGCCAGCAGCCCCGGGGGGCGGGAAATCTATGGCTACACCTTC. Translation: CASSPGGREIYGYTF.

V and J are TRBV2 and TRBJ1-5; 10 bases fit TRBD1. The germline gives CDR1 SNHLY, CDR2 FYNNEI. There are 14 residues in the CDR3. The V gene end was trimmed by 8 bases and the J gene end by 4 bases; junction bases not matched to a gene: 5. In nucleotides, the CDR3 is TGTGCCAGCTCCCCGGGACAGGGGAATCAGCCCCAGCATTTT. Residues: CASSPGQGNQPQHF.

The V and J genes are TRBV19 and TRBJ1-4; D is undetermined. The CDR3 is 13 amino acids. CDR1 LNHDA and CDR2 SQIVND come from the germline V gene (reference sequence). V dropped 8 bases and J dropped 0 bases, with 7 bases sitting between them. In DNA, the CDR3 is TGTGCCAGTCGGGATGCAACTAATGAAAAACTGTTTTTT. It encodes CASRDATNEKLFF.

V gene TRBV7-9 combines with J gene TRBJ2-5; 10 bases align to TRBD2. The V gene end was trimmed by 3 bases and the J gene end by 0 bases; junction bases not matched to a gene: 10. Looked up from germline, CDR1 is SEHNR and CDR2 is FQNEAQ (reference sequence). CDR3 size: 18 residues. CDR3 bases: TGTGCCAGCAGCTTGGCTAGCGGGAGAGGGGGGTACCAAGAGACCCAGTACTTC. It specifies CASSLASGRGGYQETQYF.

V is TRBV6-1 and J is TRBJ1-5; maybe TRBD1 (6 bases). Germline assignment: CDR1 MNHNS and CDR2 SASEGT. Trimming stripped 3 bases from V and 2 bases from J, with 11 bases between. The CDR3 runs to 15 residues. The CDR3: CASSDEQGRNQPQHF. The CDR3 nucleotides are TGTGCCAGCAGTGACGAACAGGGACGCAATCAGCCCCAGCATTTT.

The CDR3 nucleotides read TGTGCCAGCAGCGTTCTTACAGGGGGCTCTGAAGCTTTCTTT. It specifies CASSVLTGGSEAFF. This rearrangement joins TRBV9 to TRBJ1-1; 9 bases are a match to TRBD1. The CDR3 has 14 residues. The V gene end was trimmed by 2 bases and the J gene end by 6 bases; junction bases not matched to a gene: 5. Germline V CDR1 and CDR2: SGDLS, YYNGEE.

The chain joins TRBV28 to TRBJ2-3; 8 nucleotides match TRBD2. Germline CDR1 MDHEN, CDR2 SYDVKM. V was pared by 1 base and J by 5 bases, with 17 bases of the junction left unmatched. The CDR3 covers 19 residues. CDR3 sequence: CASSLFPPRAGGDGDTQYF. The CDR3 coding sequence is TGTGCCAGCAGTTTATTCCCCCCCAGGGCGGGAGGTGATGGAGATACGCAGTATTTT. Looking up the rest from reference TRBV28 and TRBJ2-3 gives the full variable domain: DVKVTQSSRYLVKRTGEKVFLECVQDMDHENMFWYRQDPGLGLRLIYFSYDVKMKEKGDIPEGYSVSREKKERFSLILESASTNQTSMYLCASSLFPPRAGGDGDTQYFGPGTRLTVL.

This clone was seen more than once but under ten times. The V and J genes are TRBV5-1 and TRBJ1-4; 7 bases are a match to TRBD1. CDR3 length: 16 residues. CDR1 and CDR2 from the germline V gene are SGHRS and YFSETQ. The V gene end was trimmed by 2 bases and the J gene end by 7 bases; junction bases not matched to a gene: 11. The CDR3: CASSLTQGGRGEKLFF. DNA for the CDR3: TGCGCCAGCAGCTTAACGCAAGGGGGCCGCGGTGAAAAACTGTTTTTT.

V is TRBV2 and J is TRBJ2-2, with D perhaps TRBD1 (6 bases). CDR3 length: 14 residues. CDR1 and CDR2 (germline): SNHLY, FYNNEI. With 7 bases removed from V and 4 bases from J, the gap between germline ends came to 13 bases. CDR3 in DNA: TGTGCCAGCAACAGGGCGCAAAGCACCGGGGAGCTGTTTTTT. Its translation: CASNRAQSTGELFF.

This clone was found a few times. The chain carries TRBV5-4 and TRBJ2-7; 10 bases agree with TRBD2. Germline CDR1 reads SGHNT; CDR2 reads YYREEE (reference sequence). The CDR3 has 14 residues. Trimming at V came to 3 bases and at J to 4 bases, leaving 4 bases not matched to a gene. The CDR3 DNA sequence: TGTGCCAGCAGCTCTAGCGGGAGTGCATACGAGCAGTACTTC. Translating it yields CASSSSGSAYEQYF.

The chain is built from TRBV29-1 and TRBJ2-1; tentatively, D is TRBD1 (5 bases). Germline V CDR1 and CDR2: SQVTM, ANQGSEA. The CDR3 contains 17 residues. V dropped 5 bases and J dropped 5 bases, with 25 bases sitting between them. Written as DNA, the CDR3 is TGCAGCGTTTACTCTCTCAACTGGGCAGGGATAAACAATGAGCAGTTCTTC. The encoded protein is CSVYSLNWAGINNEQFF.

In nucleotides, the CDR3 is TGCGCCAGCAGCTTGGTTCCCGAACCGGGCAATGAGCAGTTCTTC. The encoded protein is CASSLVPEPGNEQFF. The chain is built from TRBV5-1 and TRBJ2-1; D uncertain. The CDR3 runs to 15 residues. In germline, CDR1 is SGHRS, CDR2 YFSETQ. The germline V and J ends were trimmed by 0 bases and 6 bases, with 13 bases remaining between them.

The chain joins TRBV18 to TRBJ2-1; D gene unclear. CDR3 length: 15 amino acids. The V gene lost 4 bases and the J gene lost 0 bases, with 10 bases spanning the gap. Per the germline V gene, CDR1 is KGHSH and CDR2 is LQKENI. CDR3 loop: CASSRGGSSYNEQFF. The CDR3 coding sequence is TGTGCCAGCTCACGAGGCGGCTCCTCCTACAATGAGCAGTTCTTC.

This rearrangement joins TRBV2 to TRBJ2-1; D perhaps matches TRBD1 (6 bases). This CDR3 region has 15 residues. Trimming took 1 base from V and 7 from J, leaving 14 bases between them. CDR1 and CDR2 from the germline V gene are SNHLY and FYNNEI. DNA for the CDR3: TGTGCCAGCAGTGAAGGGGGACACCCAGAAAATGAGCAGTTCTTC. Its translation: CASSEGGHPENEQFF.

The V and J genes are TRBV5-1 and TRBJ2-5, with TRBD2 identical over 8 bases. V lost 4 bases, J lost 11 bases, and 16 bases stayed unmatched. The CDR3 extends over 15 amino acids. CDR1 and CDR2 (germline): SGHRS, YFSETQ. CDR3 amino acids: CASSAGGLTLGEQYF. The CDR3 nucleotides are TGCGCCAGCAGCGCGGGGGGCCTAACCCTAGGGGAGCAGTACTTC.

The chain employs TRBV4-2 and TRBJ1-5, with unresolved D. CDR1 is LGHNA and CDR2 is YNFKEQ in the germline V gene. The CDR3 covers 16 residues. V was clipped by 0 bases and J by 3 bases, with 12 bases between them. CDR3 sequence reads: CASSQDLRGTNQPQHF. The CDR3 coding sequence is TGTGCCAGCAGCCAAGATCTCCGGGGTACCAATCAGCCCCAGCATTTT.

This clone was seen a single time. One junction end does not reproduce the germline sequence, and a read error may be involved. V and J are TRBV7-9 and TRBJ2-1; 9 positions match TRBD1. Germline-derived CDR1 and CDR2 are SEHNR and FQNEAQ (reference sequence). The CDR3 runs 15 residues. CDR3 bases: TGTTCCAGCAGCTCTCCGGACAGGGGAGAGAGTGAGCAGTTCTTC. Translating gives CSSSSPDRGESEQFF.

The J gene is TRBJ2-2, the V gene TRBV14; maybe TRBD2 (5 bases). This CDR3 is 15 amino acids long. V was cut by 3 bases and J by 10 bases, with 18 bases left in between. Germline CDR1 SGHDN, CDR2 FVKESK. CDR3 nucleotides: TGTGCCAGCAGCCAGCGGAAGGCAACTAGTCCGGAGCTGTTTTTT. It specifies CASSQRKATSPELFF. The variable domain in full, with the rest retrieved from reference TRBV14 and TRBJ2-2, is EAGVTQFPSHSVIEKGQTVTLRCDPISGHDNLYWYRRVMGKEIKFLLHFVKESKQDESGMPNNRFLAERTGGTYSTLKVQPAELEDSGVYFCASSQRKATSPELFFGEGSRLTVL.

The CDR3 sequence is CASSLQGTPATYEQYF. Written as DNA, the CDR3 is TGTGCCAGCAGTCTACAGGGTACGCCCGCGACCTACGAGCAGTACTTC. The chain recombines TRBV27 with TRBJ2-7; maybe TRBD1 (6 bases). The CDR3 runs 16 residues. From germline, CDR1 is MNHEY and CDR2 SMNVEV (reference sequence). The V end was cut by 5 bases, the J end by 2 bases, with 19 bases between.

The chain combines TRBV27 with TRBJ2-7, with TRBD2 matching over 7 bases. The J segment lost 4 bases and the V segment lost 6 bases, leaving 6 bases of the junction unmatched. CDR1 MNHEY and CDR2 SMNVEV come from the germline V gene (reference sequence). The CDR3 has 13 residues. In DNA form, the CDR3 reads TGTGCCAGCAGCCGGGACTACCGTTACGAGCAGTACTTC. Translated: CASSRDYRYEQYF.

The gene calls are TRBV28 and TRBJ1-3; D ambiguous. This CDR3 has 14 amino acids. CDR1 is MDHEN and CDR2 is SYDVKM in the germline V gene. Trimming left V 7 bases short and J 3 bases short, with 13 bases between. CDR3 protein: CASTLDIGGNTIYF. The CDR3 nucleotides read TGTGCCAGCACCCTAGATATCGGTGGAAACACCATATATTTT.

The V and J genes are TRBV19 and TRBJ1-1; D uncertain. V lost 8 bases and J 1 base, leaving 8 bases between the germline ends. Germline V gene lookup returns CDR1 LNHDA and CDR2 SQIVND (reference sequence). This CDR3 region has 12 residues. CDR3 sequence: CASSVSNTEAFF. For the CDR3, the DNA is TGTGCCAGTTCCGTCTCGAACACTGAAGCTTTCTTT.